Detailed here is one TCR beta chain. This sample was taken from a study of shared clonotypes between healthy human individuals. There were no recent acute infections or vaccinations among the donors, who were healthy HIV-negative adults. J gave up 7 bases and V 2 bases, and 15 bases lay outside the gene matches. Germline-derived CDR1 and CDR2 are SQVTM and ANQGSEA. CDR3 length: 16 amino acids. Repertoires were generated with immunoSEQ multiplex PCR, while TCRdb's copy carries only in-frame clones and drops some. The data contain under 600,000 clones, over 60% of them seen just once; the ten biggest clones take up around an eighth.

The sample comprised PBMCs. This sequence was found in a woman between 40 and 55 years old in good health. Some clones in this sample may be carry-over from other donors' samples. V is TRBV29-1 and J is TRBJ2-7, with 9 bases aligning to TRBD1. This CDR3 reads CSVERLNGQGLGEQYF. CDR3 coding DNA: TGCAGCGTTGAACGACTAAACGGACAGGGGCTGGGTGAGCAGTACTTC.